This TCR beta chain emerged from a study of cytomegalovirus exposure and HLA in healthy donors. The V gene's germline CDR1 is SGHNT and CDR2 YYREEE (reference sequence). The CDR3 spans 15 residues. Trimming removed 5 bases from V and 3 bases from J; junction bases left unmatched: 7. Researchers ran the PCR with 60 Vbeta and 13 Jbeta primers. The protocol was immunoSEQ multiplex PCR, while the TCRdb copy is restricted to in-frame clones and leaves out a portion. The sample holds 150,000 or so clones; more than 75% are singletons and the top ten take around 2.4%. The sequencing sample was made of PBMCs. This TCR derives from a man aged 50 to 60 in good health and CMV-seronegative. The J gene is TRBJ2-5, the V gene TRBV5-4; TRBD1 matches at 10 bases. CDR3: CASSSRTGGKETQYF. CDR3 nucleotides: TGTGCCAGCAGTTCTCGGACAGGGGGTAAAGAGACCCAGTACTTC.